This T cell receptor beta chain was documented in a study of T cell responses to AZD1222 COVID-19 vaccine. Trimming removed 4 bases from V and 4 bases from J, with 7 bases in between. This CDR3 has 12 amino acids. General study points: Seropositivity was recorded at baseline in only a handful of AZD1222 recipients. Rises in breadth and depth of Spike-specific TCRs came after two AZD1222 doses. Repertoire sampling occurred only after the peak T cell response. Vaccine-associated CD4 TCRs spanned spike, dominant at 160-218 and 743-854.

The data were produced by immunoSEQ multiplex PCR, yet TCRdb's version contains in-frame clones alone and is incomplete. The sample consists of over 100,000 clones, approximately 88% of them appearing once. On this clone itself: Its matching antigen is unknown. Other DNA sequences from this sample encode an identical CDR3 as well.

This chain uses TRBV12-3 or TRBV12-4 with TRBJ1-1; D possibly corresponds to TRBD1 (5 bases). The sequence was collected from an adult in good health. The source was peripheral blood, collected on day 0 of AZD1222 vaccination. The CDR3 nucleotides read TGTGCCAGCAGTTACGGGGGCACTGAAGCTTTCTTT. Its translation: CASSYGGTEAFF.